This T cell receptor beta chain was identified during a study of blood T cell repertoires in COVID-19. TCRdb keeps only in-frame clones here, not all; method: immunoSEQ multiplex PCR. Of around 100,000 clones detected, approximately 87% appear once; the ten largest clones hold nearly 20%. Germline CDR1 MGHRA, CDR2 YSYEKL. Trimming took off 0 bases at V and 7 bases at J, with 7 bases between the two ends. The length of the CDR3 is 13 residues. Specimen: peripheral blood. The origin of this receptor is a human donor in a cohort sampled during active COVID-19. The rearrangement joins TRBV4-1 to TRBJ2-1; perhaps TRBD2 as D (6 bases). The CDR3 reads CASSQERGNEQFF. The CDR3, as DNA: TGCGCCAGCAGCCAAGAACGGGGGAATGAGCAGTTCTTC.